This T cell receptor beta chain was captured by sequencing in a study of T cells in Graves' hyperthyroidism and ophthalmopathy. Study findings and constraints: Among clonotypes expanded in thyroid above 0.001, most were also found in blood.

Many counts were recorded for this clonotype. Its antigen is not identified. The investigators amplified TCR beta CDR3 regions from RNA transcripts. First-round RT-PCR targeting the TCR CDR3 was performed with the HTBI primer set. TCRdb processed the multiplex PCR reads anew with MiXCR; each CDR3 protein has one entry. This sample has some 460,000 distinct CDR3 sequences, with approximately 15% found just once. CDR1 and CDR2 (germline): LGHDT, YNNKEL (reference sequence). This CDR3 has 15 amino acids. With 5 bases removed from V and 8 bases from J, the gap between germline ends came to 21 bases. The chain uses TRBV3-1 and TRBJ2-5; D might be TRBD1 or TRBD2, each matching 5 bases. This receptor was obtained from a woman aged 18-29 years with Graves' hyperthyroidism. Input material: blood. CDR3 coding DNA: TGTGCCAGCAGCTCTTCCCGCCAGGGACGTACTACCCAGTACTTC. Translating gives CASSSSRQGRTTQYF.